These 19 T cell receptor beta chains came from one sample sequenced in a study of T cell repertoires in cytomegalovirus infection. These receptors are not linked to any known antigen. TCRdb reprocessed the reads with MiXCR, giving one entry per CDR3 protein. The data contain approximately 600,000 distinct CDR3 sequences, just under 40% of them seen just once; the ten biggest clones take up 48%. The source was cultured PBMCs, collected from culture after CMV antigen stimulation. Source of these receptors: a human donor in good health (CMV status not recorded). Some clones in this sample may be carry-over from other donors' samples.

This clonotype came up a few times. The chain employs TRBV24-1 and TRBJ2-2, with 11 positions matching TRBD1. Germline V CDR1 and CDR2: KGHDR, SFDVKD. Trimming took 3 bases from V and 7 from J; bases not matched to a gene: 6. This CDR3 is 16 amino acids long. CDR3 in DNA: TGTGCCACCAGTGATCCGGGACAGGGGGGTATCGGGGAGCTGTTTTTT. The encoded protein is CATSDPGQGGIGELFF.

This clonotype was counted a few times. The chain combines TRBV19 with TRBJ2-1, with a possible D match to TRBD2 (6 bases). V shed 10 bases and J shed 1 base, with 17 bases lying between them. This CDR3 is 15 amino acids long. In germline, CDR1 is LNHDA, CDR2 SQIVND (reference sequence). In DNA form, the CDR3 reads TGTGCCACGGCCCATCAAGCGGGTTCCTACAATGAGCAGTTCTTC. Encoded protein: CATAHQAGSYNEQFF.

This chain uses TRBV15 with TRBJ1-1; D not certain. Germline V gives CDR1 LNHNV, CDR2 YYDKDF (reference sequence). The CDR3 extends over 14 amino acids. V lost 3 bases and J lost 2, with 10 bases in between. CDR3 region: CATSRRGSNTEAFF. Here the CDR3 DNA reads TGTGCCACCAGCAGGCGAGGGTCTAACACTGAAGCTTTCTTT.

This clonotype occurred a few times. The CDR3 region is CASSYRGLAGDRETQYF. In nucleotides, the CDR3 is TGTGCCAGCAGCTACCGAGGACTAGCGGGAGACCGAGAGACCCAGTACTTC. The chain joins TRBV7-8 to TRBJ2-5; 13 bases agree with TRBD2. Germline V gene lookup returns CDR1 SGHVS and CDR2 FQNEAQ. V dropped 4 bases and J dropped 4; count of bases not matched to a gene: 9. This CDR3 has 17 residues.

The chain is built from TRBV20-1 and TRBJ2-1; tentatively, D is TRBD2 (5 bases). CDR1 and CDR2 from the germline V gene are DFQATT and SNEGSKA (reference sequence). V lost 3 bases and J lost 4, with 19 bases in between. The CDR3 runs to 16 residues. The CDR3 spells CSASSEVPGSYNEQFF. Here the CDR3 DNA reads TGCAGTGCTAGCTCCGAGGTTCCGGGGTCATACAATGAGCAGTTCTTC.

This rearrangement joins TRBV3-1 to TRBJ2-1; TRBD1 aligns across 8 bases. The CDR3 loop spans 16 amino acids. V dropped 2 bases and J dropped 7; count of bases not matched to a gene: 10. The germline V gene encodes CDR1 LGHDT and CDR2 YNNKEL (reference sequence). For the CDR3, the DNA is TGTGCCAGCAGCCAACCTGGGGACAGGCATGTAAATGAGCAGTTCTTC. This sequence encodes CASSQPGDRHVNEQFF.

V gene TRBV5-4 combines with J gene TRBJ1-6, with TRBD1 as a possible D gene (6 bases). Germline CDR1 SGHNT, CDR2 YYREEE (reference sequence). The CDR3 runs to 16 residues. Between the trimmed V and J ends, which lost 0 bases and 10 bases, there was a span of 17 bases. CDR3 region: CASSLAAGRGGSPLHF. As DNA, the CDR3 is TGTGCCAGCAGCTTGGCTGCGGGCAGGGGTGGGTCACCCCTCCACTTT.

The table lists this clonotype with many counts. The chain employs TRBV18 and TRBJ2-3; no clear D gene. Germline CDR1 and CDR2: KGHSH and LQKENI. The length of the CDR3 is 14 residues. V lost 8 bases and J lost 0, with 12 bases in between. The CDR3 loop is CASSPPSSTDTQYF. CDR3 nucleotides: TGTGCCAGCAGCCCACCCTCAAGCACAGATACGCAGTATTTT.

This clonotype was seen a single time. The J gene is TRBJ2-3, the V gene TRBV9; 9 bases align to TRBD2. Germline lookup yields CDR1 SGDLS and CDR2 YYNGEE. V lost 0 bases, J lost 0 bases, and 11 bases stayed unmatched. This CDR3 has 19 amino acids. CDR3 in amino acids: CASSVARRIAGASTDTQYF. As DNA, the CDR3 is TGTGCCAGCAGCGTAGCGAGACGAATAGCGGGAGCGAGCACAGATACGCAGTATTTT.

The gene calls are TRBV5-4 and TRBJ1-2; D is possibly TRBD1 (6 bases). CDR1 is SGHNT and CDR2 is YYREEE in the germline V gene (reference sequence). V was clipped by 3 bases and J by 8 bases, with 8 bases between them. The CDR3 is 11 residues long. Here the CDR3 DNA reads TGTGCCAGCAGCTATCAGGGGGGCTACACCTTC. Translating it yields CASSYQGGYTF.

This clonotype appeared a few times. The chain has TRBV7-8 and TRBJ2-7; 8 bases are shared with TRBD2. Germline V gives CDR1 SGHVS, CDR2 FQNEAQ. Losses at the gene ends were 5 bases for V and 3 bases for J; bases not matched to a gene: 15. The CDR3 spans 17 residues. The CDR3 reads CASSPGGNAGEGYEQYF. CDR3 bases: TGTGCCAGCAGCCCGGGGGGGAATGCAGGGGAAGGCTACGAGCAGTACTTC.

The rearrangement links TRBV6-8 to TRBJ1-1; a possible D gene is TRBD1 (6 bases). V gave up 3 bases and J gave up 4 bases, with 12 bases separating them. The CDR3 sequence is 14 residues long. The V gene's germline CDR1 is MNHGY and CDR2 SAAAGT. The CDR3 DNA reads TGTGCCAGCAGTTATCCAGGGGCGACCACTGAAGCTTTCTTT. It yields the protein CASSYPGATTEAFF.

This chain joins TRBV6-1 and TRBJ1-5, with TRBD1 as a possible D gene (6 bases). The CDR3 is 14 residues long. Germline CDR1 MNHNS, CDR2 SASEGT. V was clipped by 5 bases and J by 3 bases, with 11 bases between them. As DNA, the CDR3 is TGTGCCAGCAGTACGCGACAGGCCAATCAGCCCCAGCATTTT. Amino acid sequence: CASSTRQANQPQHF.

The genes are TRBV11-2 and TRBJ2-7, with 10 bases fitting TRBD2. The CDR3 extends over 15 amino acids. J lost 4 bases, V lost 1 base, and 4 bases had no gene match. Germline V CDR1 and CDR2: SGHAT, FQNNGV. DNA of the CDR3: TGTGCCAGCAGCTTAGTTCCTAGCGGGAGTTACGAGCAGTACTTC. Translated: CASSLVPSGSYEQYF.

This chain connects TRBV2 to TRBJ2-7; D perhaps matches TRBD1 (6 bases). The CDR3 spans 13 residues. Trimming removed 5 bases at V and 3 bases at J, with 11 bases between. CDR1 is SNHLY, CDR2 FYNNEI, per germline. CDR3 in DNA: TGTGCCAGCAGTCGGGACATCTACTACGAGCAGTACTTC. Its protein is CASSRDIYYEQYF.

V gene TRBV12-3 or TRBV12-4 combines with J gene TRBJ1-2, with D perhaps matching TRBD1 (6 bases). The CDR3 spans 15 residues. The V end was cut by 4 bases, the J end by 8 bases, with 20 bases between. The CDR3 loop reads CASSSGGAPRGGYTF. CDR3 DNA: TGTGCCAGCAGTTCTGGGGGGGCCCCTAGGGGAGGCTACACCTTC.

This clonotype showed up just once. The chain recombines TRBV5-1 with TRBJ2-1; 8 nucleotides match TRBD2. This CDR3 spans 14 amino acids. Germline V CDR1 and CDR2: SGHRS, YFSETQ. V trimming: 4 bases; J trimming: 7 bases; junction bases outside the gene matches: 7. The CDR3 DNA follows: TGCGCCAGCAGCAGGACTAGCCCGGCGAATGAGCAGTTCTTC. Protein: CASSRTSPANEQFF.

The chain has TRBV7-2 and TRBJ1-2; D not certain. The germline V and J ends were trimmed by 5 bases and 5 bases, with 12 bases remaining between them. Germline CDR1 reads SGHTA; CDR2 reads FQGNSA. This CDR3 region has 13 residues. Written as DNA, the CDR3 is TGTGCCAGCAGCGCAAGGACGGCTTATGGCTACACCTTC. Its protein product is CASSARTAYGYTF. Filled out from reference TRBV7-2 and TRBJ1-2, the complete variable domain reads GAGVSQSPSNKVTEKGKDVELRCDPISGHTALYWYRQSLGQGLEFLIYFQGNSAPDKSGLPSDRFSAERTGGSVSTLTIQRTQQEDSAVYLCASSARTAYGYTFGSGTRLTVV.

The gene calls are TRBV28 and TRBJ2-5, with a weak D call TRBD1 (6 bases). The CDR3 spans 14 residues. Germline assignment: CDR1 MDHEN and CDR2 SYDVKM. The V end was cut by 6 bases, the J end by 7 bases, with 18 bases between. The CDR3 here is CASRHRQVLGTQYF. CDR3 nucleotide sequence: TGTGCCAGCAGACACCGACAGGTCCTGGGGACCCAGTACTTC. Variable domain in full (rest from reference TRBV28 and TRBJ2-5): DVKVTQSSRYLVKRTGEKVFLECVQDMDHENMFWYRQDPGLGLRLIYFSYDVKMKEKGDIPEGYSVSREKKERFSLILESASTNQTSMYLCASRHRQVLGTQYFGPGTRLLVL.